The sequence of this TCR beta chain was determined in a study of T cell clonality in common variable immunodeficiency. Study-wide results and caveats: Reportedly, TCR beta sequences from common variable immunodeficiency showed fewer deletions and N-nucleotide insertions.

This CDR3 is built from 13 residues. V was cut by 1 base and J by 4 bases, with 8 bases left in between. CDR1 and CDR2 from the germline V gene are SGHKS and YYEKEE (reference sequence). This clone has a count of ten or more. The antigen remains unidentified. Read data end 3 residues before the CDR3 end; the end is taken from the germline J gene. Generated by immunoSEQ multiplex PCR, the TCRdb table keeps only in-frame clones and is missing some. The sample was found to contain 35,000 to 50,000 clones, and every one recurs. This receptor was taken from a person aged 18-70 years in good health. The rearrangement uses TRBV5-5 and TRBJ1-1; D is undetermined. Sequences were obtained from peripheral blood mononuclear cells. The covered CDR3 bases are TGTGCCAGCAGCTTGAGGACTTTCACTGAA. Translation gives CASSLRTFTE. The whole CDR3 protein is CASSLRTFTEAFF.